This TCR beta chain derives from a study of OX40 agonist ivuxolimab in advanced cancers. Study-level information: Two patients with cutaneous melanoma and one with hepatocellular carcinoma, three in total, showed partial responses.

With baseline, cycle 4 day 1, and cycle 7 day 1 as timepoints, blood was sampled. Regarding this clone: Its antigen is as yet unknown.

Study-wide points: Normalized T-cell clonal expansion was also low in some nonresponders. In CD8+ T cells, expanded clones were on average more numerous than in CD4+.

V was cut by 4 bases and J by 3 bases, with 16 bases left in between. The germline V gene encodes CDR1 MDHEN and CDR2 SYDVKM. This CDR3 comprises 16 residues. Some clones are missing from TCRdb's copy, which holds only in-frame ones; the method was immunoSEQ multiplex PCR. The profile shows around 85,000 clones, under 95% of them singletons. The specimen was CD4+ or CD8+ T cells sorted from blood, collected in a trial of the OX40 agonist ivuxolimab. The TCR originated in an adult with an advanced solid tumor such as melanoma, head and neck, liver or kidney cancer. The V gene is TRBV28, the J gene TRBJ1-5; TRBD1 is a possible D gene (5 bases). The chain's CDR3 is CASSSPHRRLNQPQHF. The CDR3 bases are TGTGCCAGCAGTTCTCCCCACAGGAGACTCAATCAGCCCCAGCATTTT.